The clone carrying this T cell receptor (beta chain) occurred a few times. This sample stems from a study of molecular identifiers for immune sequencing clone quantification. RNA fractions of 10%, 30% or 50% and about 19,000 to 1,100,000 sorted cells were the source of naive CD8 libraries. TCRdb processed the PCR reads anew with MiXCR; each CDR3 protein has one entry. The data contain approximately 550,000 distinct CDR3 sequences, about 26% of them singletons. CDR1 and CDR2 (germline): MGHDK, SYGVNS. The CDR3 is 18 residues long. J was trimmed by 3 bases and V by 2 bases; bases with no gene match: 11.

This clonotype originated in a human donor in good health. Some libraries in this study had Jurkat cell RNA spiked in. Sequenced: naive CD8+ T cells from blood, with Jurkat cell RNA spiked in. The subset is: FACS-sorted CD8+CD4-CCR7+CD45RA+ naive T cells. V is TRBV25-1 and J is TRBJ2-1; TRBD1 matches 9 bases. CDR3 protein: CASSEMGTGTTFYNEQFF. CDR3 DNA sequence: TGTGCCAGCAGTGAAATGGGGACAGGGACTACCTTCTACAATGAGCAGTTCTTC.